The entry below describes one TCR beta chain. Antigen unknown. Clones were read by immunoSEQ multiplex PCR, and TCRdb kept only the in-frame ones, dropping some. The data show 90,000 or so clones, with roughly nine tenths seen just once and 1.1% held by the top ten. Germline-derived CDR1 and CDR2 are MNHEY and SVGAGI. Between the trimmed V and J ends, which lost 6 bases and 1 base, there was a span of 9 bases. The CDR3 is 13 amino acids. These data come from a study of OX40 agonist ivuxolimab in advanced cancers. Turning to the study itself: Patients got intravenous ivuxolimab at 0.01 to 10 mg/kg every 2 weeks. It was permissible to have had prior anti-PD-1, anti-PD-L1 or anti-CTLA-4 therapy, and around 40% had some. Findings and caveats of the study: Normalized T-cell clonal expansion was also low in a subset of nonresponders.

V gene TRBV6-5 combines with J gene TRBJ1-2; D is uncertain. This clonotype was sampled from an adult with an advanced solid tumor such as melanoma, head and neck, liver or kidney cancer. The source was CD4+ or CD8+ T cells sorted from blood, collected in a trial of the OX40 agonist ivuxolimab. CDR3 coding DNA: TGTGCCAGCAGGGTCAGTAGTAACTATGGCTACACCTTC. Translated, it gives CASRVSSNYGYTF.